Below, 21 T cell receptor beta chains from the same sample are listed, as sequenced in a study of T-cell reconstitution after alpha-beta-depleted transplantation in children. Library preparation (for TCRbeta) was performed with unique molecular identifiers. Each CDR3 protein gets one entry after TCRdb re-called the PCR reads with MiXCR. The table has 420,000 or so distinct CDR3 sequences, roughly 10% seen once. Sequences were derived from PBMCs from the stem cell graft donor, sampled from the stem cell graft. Every receptor here comes from a human donor who donated a stem cell graft to a child with acute myeloid leukemia.

The chain joins TRBV5-1 to TRBJ2-3; D may be TRBD1 or TRBD2 (5 bases each). Between the trimmed V and J ends, which lost 2 bases and 1 base, there was a span of 17 bases. The germline V gene encodes CDR1 SGHRS and CDR2 YFSETQ. This CDR3 region has 17 residues. CDR3 nucleotide sequence: TGCGCCAGCAGCTTACTACCTCCGGGACGGGGCACAGATACGCAGTATTTT. Translation gives CASSLLPPGRGTDTQYF.

There are many counts of this clonotype. The DNA of the CDR3 is TGCAGCGTTTCAGTAGCGGGGGGGACAGATACGCAGTATTTT. Protein: CSVSVAGGTDTQYF. This chain connects TRBV29-1 to TRBJ2-3; 11 bases are a match to TRBD2. V was clipped by 5 bases and J by 3 bases; unmatched bases: 4. This CDR3 has 14 amino acids. Germline V lookup: CDR1 SQVTM, CDR2 ANQGSEA.

This clonotype was seen repeatedly, ten times or more. The CDR3 sequence: CASSLAFSSSYEQYF. Written as DNA, the CDR3 is TGTGCCAGCAGCTTAGCCTTCTCGAGCTCCTACGAGCAGTACTTC. The chain joins TRBV7-2 to TRBJ2-7, with unresolved D. This CDR3 has 15 residues. Germline CDR1 reads SGHTA; CDR2 reads FQGNSA. V lost 0 bases and J 0 bases, leaving 9 bases between the germline ends.

The chain recombines TRBV20-1 with TRBJ1-5; D is perhaps TRBD1 (6 bases). Per the germline V gene, CDR1 is DFQATT and CDR2 is SNEGSKA (reference sequence). The germline V and J ends were trimmed by 0 bases and 3 bases, with 18 bases remaining between them. This CDR3 contains 17 residues. In nucleotides, the CDR3 is TGCAGTGCTAGAGATTCGGGGGCTGGGAGCATCAATCAGCCCCAGCATTTT. Amino acids: CSARDSGAGSINQPQHF.

This sequence joins TRBV20-1 and TRBJ1-1; possibly TRBD1 for D (6 bases). The germline V and J ends were trimmed by 0 bases and 7 bases, with 12 bases remaining between them. Germline-derived CDR1 and CDR2 are DFQATT and SNEGSKA (reference sequence). This CDR3 region has 13 residues. The CDR3 region has the DNA TGCAGTGCTAGAGACCCAGGGGACGGTGAAGCTTTCTTT. Translated: CSARDPGDGEAFF.

The chain links TRBV15 to TRBJ2-5; no clear D gene. The CDR3 has 16 amino acids. The V gene's germline CDR1 is LNHNV and CDR2 YYDKDF (reference sequence). V lost 1 base and J 1 base, leaving 13 bases between the germline ends. The chain's CDR3 is CATSRAGLTGQETQYF. CDR3 sequence (DNA): TGTGCCACCAGCAGAGCAGGCCTCACGGGCCAAGAGACCCAGTACTTC.

This clonotype was counted between two and nine times. Compared with germline, one end of the junction differs, possibly owing to a read error. The rearrangement uses TRBV4-2 and TRBJ2-4, with D possibly being TRBD2 (7 bases). The germline gives CDR1 LGHNA, CDR2 YNFKEQ. This CDR3 spans 14 amino acids. CDR3 coding DNA: TGCGCCAGCAGCCAAGGGGGGGGCGCAAACATTCAGTACTTC. This sequence encodes CASSQGGGANIQYF.

This clonotype was counted between two and nine times. This sequence joins TRBV7-9 and TRBJ2-5; no definite D call. This CDR3 region has 12 residues. From germline, CDR1 is SEHNR and CDR2 FQNEAQ (reference sequence). The V end lost 3 bases, the J end lost 4 bases, and 6 bases lay between the germline ends. The CDR3 sequence is CASSFTSETQYF. The CDR3 nucleotides read TGTGCCAGCAGCTTCACGTCAGAGACCCAGTACTTC.

This clonotype was seen a handful of times. The CDR3 nucleotides are TGTGCCAGCAGCTTGCCCGTCGATACGCAGTATTTT. The encoded protein is CASSLPVDTQYF. The chain links TRBV5-4 to TRBJ2-3; the D is unclear. Between the trimmed V and J ends, which lost 1 base and 6 bases, there was a span of 6 bases. The CDR3 consists of 12 residues. Germline V gene lookup returns CDR1 SGHNT and CDR2 YYREEE (reference sequence).

The J gene is TRBJ2-1, the V gene TRBV27; D unclear. The CDR3 runs 17 residues. Germline V gene sequence: CDR1 MNHEY, CDR2 SMNVEV (reference sequence). V gave up 8 bases and J gave up 0 bases, with 20 bases separating them. CDR3 DNA: TGTGCCAGCTCAAGGCCCAAAACCAGGAGCTCCTACAATGAGCAGTTCTTC. Translating gives CASSRPKTRSSYNEQFF.

The V gene is TRBV5-1, the J gene TRBJ2-1; D tentatively reads TRBD1 or TRBD2 (6 bases each). This CDR3 is built from 14 residues. CDR1 and CDR2 (germline): SGHRS, YFSETQ. Trimming removed 1 base from V and 8 bases from J, with 13 bases in between. The CDR3: CASSLFPGADEQFF. CDR3 nucleotides: TGCGCCAGCAGCTTGTTTCCGGGGGCCGATGAGCAGTTCTTC.

The chain joins TRBV21-1 to TRBJ2-7; the D call TRBD1 from the table was never checked on the DNA. TRBV21-1 represents a pseudogene. The CDR3 covers 17 residues. DNA of the CDR3: TGTGCCAGCAGCAAAGGACGGTACGGGACAGGGGTCTACGAGCAGTACGTC. This encodes CASSKGRYGTGVYEQYV.

This chain uses TRBV9 with TRBJ2-2, with TRBD1 matching over 8 bases. Germline values: CDR1 SGDLS, CDR2 YYNGEE. The junction had 7 bases not matched to a gene; V was cut back by 0 bases and J by 3 bases. The CDR3 runs to 17 residues. CDR3 sequence: CASSVGAGGRDTGELFF. The CDR3 nucleotides read TGTGCCAGCAGCGTAGGGGCAGGGGGCCGCGACACCGGGGAGCTGTTTTTT. The full variable domain, with the rest looked up from reference TRBV9 and TRBJ2-2, is DSGVTQTPKHLITATGQRVTLRCSPRSGDLSVYWYQQSLDQGLQFLIQYYNGEERAKGNILERFSAQQFPDLHSELNLSSLELGDSALYFCASSVGAGGRDTGELFFGEGSRLTVL.

The CDR3 loop reads CSARAGGTASSYNSPLHF. Here the CDR3 DNA reads TGCAGTGCTAGGGCAGGTGGGACAGCTAGCTCCTATAATTCACCCCTCCACTTT. J is TRBJ1-6 and V is TRBV20-1, with TRBD1 identical over 7 bases. This CDR3 is 18 amino acids long. Germline CDR1 DFQATT, CDR2 SNEGSKA (reference sequence). V lost 3 bases, J lost 0 bases, and 11 bases stayed unmatched.

This clonotype was seen at least ten times. The V and J genes are TRBV9 and TRBJ2-7; D is ambiguous. The V end lost 4 bases, the J end lost 0 bases, and 11 bases lay between the germline ends. CDR3 length: 14 amino acids. Per germline, CDR1 SGDLS and CDR2 YYNGEE. The CDR3: CASSPRGLSYEQYF. In nucleotides, the CDR3 is TGTGCCAGCAGCCCTCGAGGCCTCTCCTACGAGCAGTACTTC.

In its sample, this clonotype was seen many times. The genes are TRBV12-3 or TRBV12-4 and TRBJ2-2; TRBD1 aligns across 8 bases. Trimming cost V 8 bases and J 4 bases; bases outside gene matches: 6. The CDR3 loop spans 14 amino acids. The CDR3 loop is CASRDRGGTGELFF. For the CDR3, the DNA is TGTGCCAGCCGAGACAGGGGAGGCACCGGGGAGCTGTTTTTT.

The CDR3 loop reads CASSPGQNNYGYTF. In DNA form, the CDR3 reads TGTGCCAGCTCACCGGGACAGAATAACTATGGCTACACCTTC. This chain joins TRBV18 and TRBJ1-2; TRBD1 matches 7 bases. CDR3 length equals 14 residues. The germline gives CDR1 KGHSH, CDR2 LQKENI. V dropped 3 bases and J dropped 1; count of bases not matched to a gene: 2. Full variable domain (rest looked up from reference TRBV18 and TRBJ1-2): NAGVMQNPRHLVRRRGQEARLRCSPMKGHSHVYWYRQLPEEGLKFMVYLQKENIIDESGMPKERFSAEFPKEGPSILRIQQVVRGDSAAYFCASSPGQNNYGYTFGSGTRLTVV.

Remarks on this clonotype: One end of the junction is discordant with germline, which a read error may explain. The J gene is TRBJ2-2, the V gene TRBV10-3; D is perhaps TRBD2 (5 bases). This CDR3 comprises 15 residues. Per the germline V gene, CDR1 is ENHRY and CDR2 is SYGVKD. The CDR3 bases are TGTGCCATCAGTGAGGGCAGGTCGAACACCGGGGAGCCGTTTTTT. This translates into CAISEGRSNTGEPFF.

This clonotype was recorded a few times. CDR3 residues: CASKYGQGKASGELFF. DNA for the CDR3: TGCGCCAGCAAGTACGGACAGGGAAAGGCATCCGGGGAGCTGTTTTTT. This sequence joins TRBV5-1 and TRBJ2-2, with 8 bases identical to TRBD1. With 6 bases clipped from V and 6 bases from J, the junction kept 13 bases outside the gene matches. The CDR3 extends over 16 amino acids. Germline CDR1 is SGHRS and CDR2 is YFSETQ.

The rearrangement links TRBV29-1 to TRBJ2-2; maybe TRBD1 (5 bases). The CDR3 spans 13 residues. V lost 5 bases, J lost 6 bases, and 13 bases lay in between. Germline CDR1 SQVTM, CDR2 ANQGSEA. CDR3 bases: TGCAGCGTTTTGGACAACCTAGCCGGGGAGCTGTTTTTT. Translated: CSVLDNLAGELFF.

The chain links TRBV2 to TRBJ2-7, with TRBD2 as a possible D gene (6 bases). The germline V and J ends were trimmed by 6 bases and 4 bases, with 19 bases remaining between them. Germline CDR1 SNHLY, CDR2 FYNNEI. The CDR3 runs 15 residues. The CDR3 nucleotides are TGTGCCAGCAGCGAGGTTGCGGGAATGGATTACGAGCAGTACTTC. Residues: CASSEVAGMDYEQYF.